The 30 T cell receptor beta chains in this list originate from one sample, sequenced in a study of cytomegalovirus exposure and HLA in healthy donors. This PCR relied on a set of 60 Vbeta primers and 13 Jbeta primers. Here immunoSEQ multiplex PCR was the method, and the copy in TCRdb shows in-frame clones only, minus some. The data show about 140,000 clones, around three quarters seen once. The sample consisted of PBMCs. These receptors came from a man aged 40-49 years in good health and CMV-seronegative.

About this clone: The sample carries other DNA sequences with the same CDR3. This sequence joins TRBV27 and TRBJ2-7; D perhaps matches TRBD1 (6 bases). The CDR3 loop spans 13 amino acids. Trimming removed 3 bases at V and 3 bases at J, with 9 bases between. CDR1 MNHEY and CDR2 SMNVEV come from the germline V gene (reference sequence). CDR3 nucleotide sequence: TGTGCCAGCAGTTTTAGGGGGAGCTACGAGCAGTACTTC. Its translation: CASSFRGSYEQYF.

Only a few counts were recorded for this clone. The rearrangement uses TRBV6-5 and TRBJ1-5; D uncertain. V dropped 0 bases and J dropped 10 bases, with 16 bases sitting between them. The CDR3 is 15 residues long. Germline CDR1 is MNHEY and CDR2 is SVGAGI. CDR3 amino acids: CASSYSSTVGLPQHF. The CDR3 region has the DNA TGTGCCAGCAGTTACTCGAGTACAGTGGGTCTTCCCCAGCATTTT.

The rearrangement joins TRBV6-6 to TRBJ2-7; 7 bases are shared with TRBD1. V trimming: 6 bases; J trimming: 2 bases; junction bases outside the gene matches: 4. This CDR3 region has 13 residues. CDR1 is MNHNY and CDR2 is SVGAGI in the germline V gene (reference sequence). CDR3 DNA: TGTGCCAGCAGAGGACAGGAGACCTACGAGCAGTACTTC. Translated, it gives CASRGQETYEQYF.

The chain links TRBV4-3 to TRBJ1-2; D possibly corresponds to TRBD1 (6 bases). Germline CDR1 is LGHNA and CDR2 is YSLEER. The ends were cut back, 2 bases at V and 8 bases at J, with 15 bases in the middle. The length of the CDR3 is 14 residues. The CDR3 loop is CASSQSGAGRGYTF. CDR3 DNA sequence: TGCGCCAGCAGCCAATCAGGGGCAGGGCGGGGCTACACCTTC.

V is TRBV7-9 and J is TRBJ1-2; 7 positions match TRBD1. Losses at the gene ends were 4 bases for V and 9 bases for J; bases not matched to a gene: 5. CDR1 is SEHNR, CDR2 FQNEAQ, per germline (reference sequence). CDR3 size: 12 residues. CDR3 amino acids: CASSSDRLSYTF. CDR3 coding DNA: TGTGCCAGCAGCTCGGACAGGCTAAGCTACACCTTC.

The gene calls are TRBV28 and TRBJ2-3, with TRBD1 matching 8 bases. J gave up 4 bases and V 5 bases, and 11 bases lay outside the gene matches. CDR1 is MDHEN, CDR2 SYDVKM, per germline. This CDR3 region has 16 residues. In nucleotides, the CDR3 is TGTGCCAGCAGTCCAGCGGACAGGGTTGGCGCAGATACGCAGTATTTT. Encoded protein: CASSPADRVGADTQYF.

This clone was detected only once. The chain couples TRBV6-6 to TRBJ2-5, with 7 bases that match TRBD2. Germline V gene lookup returns CDR1 MNHNY and CDR2 SVGAGI (reference sequence). Losses at the gene ends were 10 bases for V and 2 bases for J; bases not matched to a gene: 10. The CDR3 runs to 14 residues. CDR3 sequence (DNA): TGTGCCACCAATCTAAGGCGGGGGCAAGAGACCCAGTACTTC. Translation gives CATNLRRGQETQYF.

Here the CDR3 reads CASSSQGSEGKLFF. As DNA, the CDR3 is TGCGCCAGCAGCTCACAGGGGTCGGAAGGAAAACTGTTTTTT. This sequence joins TRBV5-1 and TRBJ1-4, with TRBD1 identical over 7 bases. The CDR3 is 14 amino acids. The germline V gene has CDR1 SGHRS and CDR2 YFSETQ. The J segment lost 10 bases and the V segment lost 3 bases, leaving 9 bases of the junction unmatched.

V is TRBV29-1 and J is TRBJ2-1; the match to TRBD2 covers 9 bases. The length of the CDR3 is 14 residues. The J segment lost 0 bases and the V segment lost 6 bases, leaving 3 bases of the junction unmatched. The germline gives CDR1 SQVTM, CDR2 ANQGSEA. CDR3 DNA: TGCAGCGTCTTAGCGGGGGCCTCCTACAATGAGCAGTTCTTC. It translates to CSVLAGASYNEQFF.

To note about this clone: The sample has other DNA sequences that encode this CDR3 too. CDR3 sequence reads: CASSYSYRNTEAFF. CDR3 coding DNA: TGTGCCAGCAGTTACAGCTACAGGAACACTGAAGCTTTCTTT. The chain uses TRBV6-5 and TRBJ1-1, with D unclear. Germline V gives CDR1 MNHEY, CDR2 SVGAGI. This CDR3 comprises 14 residues. Trimming cost V 2 bases and J 1 base, with 8 bases left between them.

The CDR3 spells CAWSRGSGGGGVQYF. CDR3 in DNA: TGTGCCTGGAGTAGGGGTAGCGGGGGCGGGGGGGTGCAGTACTTC. This chain joins TRBV30 and TRBJ2-5, with TRBD2 identical over 9 bases. After removal of 2 bases from V and 11 bases from J, the junction contained 15 bases not matched to a gene. This CDR3 has 15 amino acids. Germline lookup yields CDR1 GTSNPN and CDR2 SVGIG (reference sequence).

For the CDR3, the DNA is TGTGCCAGCAGTGACGGAGCCTCAACTAATGAAAAACTGTTTTTT. It codes for CASSDGASTNEKLFF. The rearrangement uses TRBV25-1 and TRBJ1-4; D not resolved. Looked up from germline, CDR1 is MGHDK and CDR2 is SYGVNS. The CDR3 extends over 15 amino acids. With 3 bases removed from V and 0 bases from J, the gap between germline ends came to 8 bases.

The V gene is TRBV19, the J gene TRBJ1-1; D possibly corresponds to TRBD1 (5 bases). The CDR3 has 15 amino acids. V lost 3 bases and J lost 0, with 11 bases in between. Germline V gives CDR1 LNHDA, CDR2 SQIVND (reference sequence). The CDR3 reads CASSMGQGLNTEAFF. CDR3 nucleotides: TGTGCCAGTAGTATGGGGCAGGGATTGAACACTGAAGCTTTCTTT.

The chain carries TRBV6-5 and TRBJ2-5; 8 nucleotides match TRBD1. CDR1 is MNHEY, CDR2 SVGAGI, per germline. The length of the CDR3 is 15 residues. With V trimmed by 8 bases and J by 5 bases, 13 bases remained unmatched. For the CDR3, the DNA is TGTGCCAGCGGTCCGGGACAGGACTTTGGTGAGACCCAGTACTTC. Encoded protein: CASGPGQDFGETQYF.

The chain joins TRBV30 to TRBJ1-1; 7 nucleotides agree with TRBD1. The CDR3 contains 13 residues. The junction had 4 bases not matched to a gene; V was cut back by 0 bases and J by 6 bases. The germline V gene encodes CDR1 GTSNPN and CDR2 SVGIG (reference sequence). The CDR3 loop reads CAWSVDRVPEAFF. Here the CDR3 DNA reads TGTGCCTGGAGTGTTGACAGGGTCCCTGAAGCTTTCTTT.

V usage is TRBV6-5 and J usage is TRBJ1-4; the match to TRBD1 covers 8 bases. The CDR3 runs to 12 residues. Germline V gene sequence: CDR1 MNHEY, CDR2 SVGAGI. V was clipped by 5 bases and J by 15 bases; unmatched bases: 8. CDR3 sequence reads: CASSPGDRILFF. CDR3 sequence (DNA): TGTGCCAGCAGTCCAGGGGACAGGATTTTGTTTTTT.

The chain employs TRBV28 and TRBJ2-5; D is perhaps TRBD2 (6 bases). With 10 bases removed from V and 5 bases from J, the gap between germline ends came to 11 bases. Per the germline V gene, CDR1 is MDHEN and CDR2 is SYDVKM. The CDR3 sequence is 11 residues long. The CDR3 DNA follows: TGTGCCACGGGGGTATGGGAGACCCAGTACTTC. Its translation: CATGVWETQYF.

The CDR3 DNA is TGTGCCAGCAGTTTTGGGGACCGGGAGGGCACTGAAGCTTTCTTT. This encodes CASSFGDREGTEAFF. V usage is TRBV28 and J usage is TRBJ1-1; perhaps TRBD1 as D (5 bases). Germline values: CDR1 MDHEN, CDR2 SYDVKM. The CDR3 sequence is 15 residues long. V lost 3 bases and J lost 4, with 15 bases in between. Full variable domain (outside the CDR3, taken from reference TRBV28 and TRBJ1-1): DVKVTQSSRYLVKRTGEKVFLECVQDMDHENMFWYRQDPGLGLRLIYFSYDVKMKEKGDIPEGYSVSREKKERFSLILESASTNQTSMYLCASSFGDREGTEAFFGQGTRLTVV.

This clone was seen more than once but under ten times. V gene TRBV4-3 combines with J gene TRBJ1-2; D gene unclear. Trimming removed 0 bases from V and 5 bases from J, with 13 bases in between. Germline CDR1 is LGHNA and CDR2 is YSLEER. The CDR3 length is 15 residues. This chain's CDR3 is CASSQDLEARYGYTF. DNA for the CDR3: TGCGCCAGCAGCCAAGATCTCGAGGCTCGGTATGGCTACACCTTC.

The V gene is TRBV13, the J gene TRBJ1-5; D possibly corresponds to TRBD1 (5 bases). This CDR3 is 15 amino acids long. V was pared by 5 bases and J by 1 base, with 12 bases between. The V gene's germline CDR1 is PRHDT and CDR2 FYEKMQ (reference sequence). CDR3 sequence: CASSTRGNSNQPQHF. The CDR3 nucleotides read TGTGCCAGCAGCACACGGGGGAACAGCAATCAGCCCCAGCATTTT.

The rearrangement uses TRBV30 and TRBJ1-4; 9 bases fit TRBD1. This CDR3 comprises 14 residues. V lost 0 bases and J lost 7; bases outside the gene matches: 3. Germline V gene sequence: CDR1 GTSNPN, CDR2 SVGIG (reference sequence). CDR3 loop: CAWSVTGGSEKLFF. The CDR3 coding sequence is TGTGCCTGGAGTGTGACAGGGGGTAGTGAAAAACTGTTTTTT.

The chain joins TRBV4-3 to TRBJ2-2; TRBD1 matches at 7 bases. Germline CDR1 and CDR2: LGHNA and YSLEER. CDR3 size: 13 residues. V lost 4 bases and J lost 6; bases outside the gene matches: 2. The chain's CDR3 is CASSLTGAGELFF. The DNA of the CDR3 is TGCGCCAGCAGCCTCACAGGGGCCGGGGAGCTGTTTTTT.

This clone was found a few times. The chain carries TRBV6-5 and TRBJ2-2; a weak D match, TRBD1 (5 bases). CDR1 is MNHEY, CDR2 SVGAGI, per germline. Trimming removed 2 bases from V and 2 bases from J, with 9 bases in between. The CDR3 covers 15 residues. CDR3 region: CASSYRDSNTGELFF. CDR3 DNA sequence: TGTGCCAGCAGTTACCGTGACAGTAACACCGGGGAGCTGTTTTTT.

This clone appeared many times. V is TRBV30 and J is TRBJ1-3; 8 bases match TRBD1. The CDR3 contains 14 residues. V was clipped by 5 bases and J by 1 base; unmatched bases: 4. The V gene's germline CDR1 is GTSNPN and CDR2 SVGIG (reference sequence). For the CDR3, the DNA is TGTGCCTGGCAAAACAGGGGGTCTGGAAACACCATATATTTT. Translation: CAWQNRGSGNTIYF.

The chain links TRBV19 to TRBJ1-5, with 7 bases identical to TRBD1. J gave up 7 bases and V 3 bases, and 6 bases lay outside the gene matches. The germline gives CDR1 LNHDA, CDR2 SQIVND (reference sequence). The CDR3 runs to 14 residues. This CDR3 is CASSIEGAWQPQHF. CDR3 sequence (DNA): TGTGCCAGTAGTATTGAGGGGGCCTGGCAGCCCCAGCATTTT.

The J gene is TRBJ1-6, the V gene TRBV7-9, with D possibly being TRBD1 (5 bases). The V and J ends lost 5 bases and 7 bases respectively, with 15 bases between them. The CDR3 covers 15 residues. CDR1 SEHNR and CDR2 FQNEAQ come from the germline V gene (reference sequence). The CDR3 is CASSPSREDNSPLHF. The CDR3 bases are TGTGCCAGCAGCCCTAGCAGGGAGGACAATTCACCCCTCCACTTT. The full variable domain, its missing parts supplied by reference TRBV7-9 and TRBJ1-6, is DTGVSQNPRHKITKRGQNVTFRCDPISEHNRLYWYRQTLGQGPEFLTYFQNEAQLEKSRLLSDRFSAERPKGSFSTLEIQRTEQGDSAMYLCASSPSREDNSPLHFGNGTRLTVT.

This chain joins TRBV11-3 and TRBJ2-1, with 9 positions matching TRBD1. The CDR3 totals 16 residues. Germline values: CDR1 SGHNT, CDR2 YENEEA. V was clipped by 0 bases and J by 6 bases; unmatched bases: 6. The chain's CDR3 is CASSLEGQGRGNEQFF. CDR3 DNA sequence: TGTGCCAGCAGCTTAGAGGGACAGGGAAGGGGCAATGAGCAGTTCTTC.

The chain has TRBV9 and TRBJ2-1; 7 bases are shared with TRBD2. Germline V gene lookup returns CDR1 SGDLS and CDR2 YYNGEE. Losses at the gene ends were 4 bases for V and 9 bases for J; bases not matched to a gene: 4. This CDR3 is 12 amino acids long. CDR3 protein: CASSPPGGEQFF. CDR3 sequence (DNA): TGTGCCAGCAGCCCGCCGGGGGGTGAGCAGTTCTTC.

The chain is built from TRBV19 and TRBJ1-2, with a possible D match to TRBD1 (5 bases). This CDR3 has 14 amino acids. Germline CDR1 is LNHDA and CDR2 is SQIVND (reference sequence). The ends were cut back, 0 bases at V and 7 bases at J, with 12 bases in the middle. CDR3 residues: CASSIDHTTVGYTF. CDR3 sequence (DNA): TGTGCCAGTAGTATAGATCATACGACAGTTGGCTACACCTTC.

The rearrangement joins TRBV4-1 to TRBJ1-4, with TRBD1 matching over 8 bases. CDR3 length: 14 residues. CDR1 is MGHRA, CDR2 YSYEKL, per germline. The J segment lost 7 bases and the V segment lost 1 base, leaving 2 bases of the junction unmatched. The CDR3 DNA is TGCGCCAGCAGCCAAGGGACAGGGCCTGAAAAACTGTTTTTT. It yields the protein CASSQGTGPEKLFF.